This T cell receptor (beta chain) came from a study of blood T cell repertoires in COVID-19. Generated by immunoSEQ multiplex PCR, the TCRdb table keeps only in-frame clones and is missing some. Of roughly 150,000 clones in the sample, about 85% were seen once. This TCR came from a woman older than 75 with COVID-19, enrolled during active disease. The specimen was peripheral blood.

This CDR3 reads CASSVGTSGSRLQETQYF. The CDR3 DNA follows: TGTGCCAGCAGCGTAGGGACTAGCGGGAGTAGGTTGCAAGAGACCCAGTACTTC. The gene calls are TRBV9 and TRBJ2-5, with 13 bases lining up with TRBD2. V gave up 0 bases and J gave up 2 bases; unmatched junction bases: 7. The CDR3 covers 18 residues. Germline values: CDR1 SGDLS, CDR2 YYNGEE.